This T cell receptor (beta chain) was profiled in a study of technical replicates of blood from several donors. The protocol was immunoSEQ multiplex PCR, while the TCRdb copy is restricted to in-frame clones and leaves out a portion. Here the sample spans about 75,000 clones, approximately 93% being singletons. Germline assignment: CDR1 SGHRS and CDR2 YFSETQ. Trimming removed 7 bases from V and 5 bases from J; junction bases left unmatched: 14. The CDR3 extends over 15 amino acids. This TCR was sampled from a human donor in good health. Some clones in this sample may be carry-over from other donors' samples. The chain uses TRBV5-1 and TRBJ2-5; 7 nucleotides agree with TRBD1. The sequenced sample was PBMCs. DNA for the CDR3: TGCGCCAGCGGTTCCACAGGGGAATTAGGGGAGACCCAGTACTTC. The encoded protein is CASGSTGELGETQYF.